Here is one TCR beta chain with its context. This clone was seen only once. Its antigen is unknown. One base away there is no much larger clone; base qualities are not given. The CDR3 runs 15 residues from the cysteine to the phenylalanine. The sequence is cut down to CDR3 DNA, 45 bases in frame from base 1. The germline V gene encodes CDR1 SGHTA and CDR2 FQGNSA. Trimming costs V 1 base and J 4 bases, and their ends lie 11 bases apart. The donors were included in the validation cohort of over a hundred subjects, a group kept apart from the roughly 700-subject first cohort. The record originates from a study of cytomegalovirus exposure and HLA in healthy donors (dated by TCRdb to 2016 to 2017). Regarding the research as a whole: According to a later analysis, the approximately 120 validation repertoires were produced on the same platform as the approximately 610 repertoires of the first cohort. The aim of the study was to test whether cataloging public T cell receptors could identify signatures of past pathogen exposure. Along with the roughly 670-subject first cohort, a separate validation cohort of more than 90 different subjects was used. To predict cytomegalovirus infection status, the study brought together high-throughput TCR immunosequencing, statistical association of individual TCRs with disease status, and machine learning.

Library generation was performed with the immunoSEQ multiplex PCR assay. Turning to the authors' computational methods: A statistical classification framework was built for diagnosing cytomegalovirus status from the catalog of TCR beta chain sequences. TCRdb's version of the immuneACCESS table is confined to in-frame rearrangements and falls short of the full clone set. An unresolved V gene accounts for under half of the shortfall where checked; the remainder is of unknown origin. That table furnishes V, J and clone size, whereas the DNA furnished D and trimming. For this sample the table gives more than 65,000 clones, of which about 92% were detected only once. The ten largest make up about 0.61% of the sample. Beyond this particular receptor, the publication reports: The classifier was reported to diagnose cytomegalovirus status with high specificity and sensitivity in both the original and validation cohorts. While some public TCRs were present in many individuals, most TCR sequences turned up only very rarely across donors. A later analysis lacked HLA typing for the validation cohort, so it scored co-occurrence in that cohort across all 120 repertoires. A later analysis found that TCRs clustered in the first cohort also tended to co-occur in the roughly 110 validation repertoires, with 94% of cluster scores above 0. A few of the identified cytomegalovirus-associated TCR beta chains were confirmed in vitro to be specific for cytomegalovirus antigens. According to the authors, the approach could potentially be generalized to other disease states and immunological phenotypes. The study listed over 150 TCR beta chains as associated with cytomegalovirus.

This chain is built from TRBV7-2 and TRBJ1-5; the D gene remains uncertain. The receptor's source is a man between 18 and 29 years old in good health and CMV-seronegative. Material: PBMCs. The CDR3 region reads CASSLGGVANQPQHF. The bases read TGTGCCAGCAGCTTAGGCGGGGTAGCAAATCAGCCCCAGCATTTT.